The T cell receptor beta chain under discussion was sequenced for a study of blood T cell repertoires in COVID-19. Study as a whole: Italy, Spain and the United States were the sources of the convalescent and acute COVID-19 samples. Sample material is recorded as cDNA or gDNA derived from T cells, B-cell-depleted T cells, or PBMCs.

The J segment lost 7 bases and the V segment lost 5 bases, leaving 8 bases of the junction unmatched. Germline V CDR1 and CDR2: SGHTA, FQGNSA. CDR3 length: 14 amino acids. Study processing details: Estimation of nucleated cell counts was performed using reference gene primer amplification. Profiled with immunoSEQ multiplex PCR; TCRdb holds only in-frame clones, not every one. V and J calls and clone size are given by that table; D and trimming were obtained from the DNA. The table lists nearly 85,000 clones, around four fifths of them singletons. The chain uses TRBV7-2 and TRBJ1-1; 9 bases match TRBD1. The specimen was peripheral blood. This sequence originates from an older woman with acute or convalescent COVID-19. The CDR3 DNA reads TGTGCCAGCAGCACGGTTACAGGGGGCGGTGAAGCTTTCTTT. This translates into CASSTVTGGGEAFF.